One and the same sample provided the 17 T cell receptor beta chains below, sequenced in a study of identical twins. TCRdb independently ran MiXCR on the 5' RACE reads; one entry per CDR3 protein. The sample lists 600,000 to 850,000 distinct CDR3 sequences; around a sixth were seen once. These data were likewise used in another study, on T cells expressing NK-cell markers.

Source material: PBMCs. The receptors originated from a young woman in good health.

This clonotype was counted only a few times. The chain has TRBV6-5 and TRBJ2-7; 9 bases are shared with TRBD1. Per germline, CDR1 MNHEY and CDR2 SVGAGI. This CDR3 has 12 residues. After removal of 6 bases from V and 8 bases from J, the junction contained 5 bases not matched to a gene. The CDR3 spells CASSPGTGKQYF. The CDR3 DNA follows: TGTGCCAGCAGCCCCGGGACAGGGAAGCAGTACTTC.

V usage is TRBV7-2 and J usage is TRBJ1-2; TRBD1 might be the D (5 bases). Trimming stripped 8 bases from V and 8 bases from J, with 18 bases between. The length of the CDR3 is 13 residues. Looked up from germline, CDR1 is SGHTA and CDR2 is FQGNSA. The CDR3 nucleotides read TGTGCCAGCGCCATTGGGGGGGTCGGAGGCTACACCTTC. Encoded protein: CASAIGGVGGYTF. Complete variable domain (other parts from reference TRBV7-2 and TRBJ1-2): GAGVSQSPSNKVTEKGKDVELRCDPISGHTALYWYRQSLGQGLEFLIYFQGNSAPDKSGLPSDRFSAERTGGSVSTLTIQRTQQEDSAVYLCASAIGGVGGYTFGSGTRLTVV.

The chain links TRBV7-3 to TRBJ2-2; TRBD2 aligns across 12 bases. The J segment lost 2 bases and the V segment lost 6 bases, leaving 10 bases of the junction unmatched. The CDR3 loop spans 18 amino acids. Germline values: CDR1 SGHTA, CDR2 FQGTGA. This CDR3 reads CASSRKTSGGLNTGELFF. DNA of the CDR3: TGTGCCAGCAGTCGAAAGACTAGCGGGGGCCTCAACACCGGGGAGCTGTTTTTT.

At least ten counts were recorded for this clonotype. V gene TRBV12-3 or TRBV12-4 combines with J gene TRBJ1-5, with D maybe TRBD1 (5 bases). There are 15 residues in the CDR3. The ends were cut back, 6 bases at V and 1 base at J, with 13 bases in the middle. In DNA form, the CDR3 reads TGTGCCAGCAGCTCGCAGGGTTTAAGCAATCAGCCCCAGCATTTT. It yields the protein CASSSQGLSNQPQHF.

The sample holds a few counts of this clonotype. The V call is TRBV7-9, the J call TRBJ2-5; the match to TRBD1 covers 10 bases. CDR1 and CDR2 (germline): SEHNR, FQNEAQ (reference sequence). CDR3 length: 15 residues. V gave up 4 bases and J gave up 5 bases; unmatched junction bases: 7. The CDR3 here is CASSSSRTGGETQYF. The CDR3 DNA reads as TGTGCCAGCAGCTCTTCACGGACAGGGGGGGAGACCCAGTACTTC.

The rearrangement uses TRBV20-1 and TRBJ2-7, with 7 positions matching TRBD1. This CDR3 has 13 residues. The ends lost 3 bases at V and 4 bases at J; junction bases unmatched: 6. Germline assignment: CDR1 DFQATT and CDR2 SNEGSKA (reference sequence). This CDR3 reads CSASDRVGYEQYF. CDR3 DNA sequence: TGCAGTGCTAGTGACAGGGTTGGATACGAGCAGTACTTC.

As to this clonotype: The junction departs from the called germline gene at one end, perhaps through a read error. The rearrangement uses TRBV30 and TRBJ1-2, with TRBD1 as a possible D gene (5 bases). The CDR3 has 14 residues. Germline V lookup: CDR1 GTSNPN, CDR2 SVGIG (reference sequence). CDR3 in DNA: TGTGCCTTTTTCTCAAGGGACGGTTCCTATGGCTTTGGCTTC. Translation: CAFFSRDGSYGFGF.

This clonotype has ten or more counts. The CDR3 nucleotides read TGTGCCACCAGTGAGGGGGCGCGAGAGACCCAGTACTTC. The encoded protein is CATSEGARETQYF. The chain employs TRBV24-1 and TRBJ2-5; tentatively, D is TRBD1 (6 bases). The V end was cut by 4 bases, the J end by 4 bases, with 9 bases between. The germline gives CDR1 KGHDR, CDR2 SFDVKD. The CDR3 loop spans 13 amino acids.

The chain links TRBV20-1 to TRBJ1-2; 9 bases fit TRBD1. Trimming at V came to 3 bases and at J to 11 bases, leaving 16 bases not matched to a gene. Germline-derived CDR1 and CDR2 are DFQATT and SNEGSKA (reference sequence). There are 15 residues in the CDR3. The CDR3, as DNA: TGCAGTGCTAGTCAGACCGGGACAGGGTCTGTCGGATACACCTTC. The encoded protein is CSASQTGTGSVGYTF.

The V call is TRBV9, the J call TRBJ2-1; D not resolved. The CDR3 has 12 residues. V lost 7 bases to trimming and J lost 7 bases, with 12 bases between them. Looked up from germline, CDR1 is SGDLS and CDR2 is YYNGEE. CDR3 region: CASADPSNEQFF. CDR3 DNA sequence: TGTGCCAGCGCAGACCCCTCGAATGAGCAGTTCTTC. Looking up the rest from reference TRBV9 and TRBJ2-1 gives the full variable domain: DSGVTQTPKHLITATGQRVTLRCSPRSGDLSVYWYQQSLDQGLQFLIQYYNGEERAKGNILERFSAQQFPDLHSELNLSSLELGDSALYFCASADPSNEQFFGPGTRLTVL.

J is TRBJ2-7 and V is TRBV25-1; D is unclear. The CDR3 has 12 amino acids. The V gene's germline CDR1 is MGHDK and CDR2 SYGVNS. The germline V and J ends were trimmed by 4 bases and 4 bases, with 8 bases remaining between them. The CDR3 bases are TGTGCCAGCAGTGCAACTGTATACGAGCAGTACTTC. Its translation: CASSATVYEQYF.

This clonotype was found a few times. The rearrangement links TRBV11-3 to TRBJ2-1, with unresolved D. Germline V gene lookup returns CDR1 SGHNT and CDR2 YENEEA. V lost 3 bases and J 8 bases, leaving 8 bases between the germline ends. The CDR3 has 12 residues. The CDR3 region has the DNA TGTGCCAGCAGCTTCGAACTACATGAGCAGTTCTTC. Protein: CASSFELHEQFF. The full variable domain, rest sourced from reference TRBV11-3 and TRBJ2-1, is EAGVVQSPRYKIIEKKQPVAFWCNPISGHNTLYWYLQNLGQGPELLIRYENEEAVDDSQLPKDRFSAERLKGVDSTLKIQPAELGDSAVYLCASSFELHEQFFGPGTRLTVL.

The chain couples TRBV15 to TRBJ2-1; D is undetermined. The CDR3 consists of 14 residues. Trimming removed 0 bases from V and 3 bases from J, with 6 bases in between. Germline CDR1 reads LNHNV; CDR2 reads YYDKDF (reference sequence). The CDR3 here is CATSREAFYNEQFF. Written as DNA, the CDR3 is TGTGCCACCAGCAGAGAAGCATTCTACAATGAGCAGTTCTTC.

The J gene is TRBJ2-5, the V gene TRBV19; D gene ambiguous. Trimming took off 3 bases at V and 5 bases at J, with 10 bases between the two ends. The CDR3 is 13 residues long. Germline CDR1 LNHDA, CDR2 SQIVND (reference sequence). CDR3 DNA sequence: TGTGCCAGTAGTATGACCCATTGGGAGACCCAGTACTTC. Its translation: CASSMTHWETQYF.

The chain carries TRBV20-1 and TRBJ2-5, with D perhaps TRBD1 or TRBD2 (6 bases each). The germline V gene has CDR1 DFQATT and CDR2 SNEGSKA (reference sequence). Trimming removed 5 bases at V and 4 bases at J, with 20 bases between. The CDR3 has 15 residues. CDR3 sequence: CSAFGGLTQRETQYF. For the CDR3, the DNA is TGCAGTGCTTTTGGGGGGCTAACCCAAAGAGAGACCCAGTACTTC.

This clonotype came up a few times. CDR3 sequence (DNA): TGTGCCAGCAGTTACTCAAGACAGTCCAAAAACATTCAGTACTTC. It is translated as CASSYSRQSKNIQYF. V and J are TRBV6-5 and TRBJ2-4; the D gene is possibly TRBD1 (5 bases). This CDR3 has 15 residues. Trimming removed 0 bases at V and 2 bases at J, with 8 bases between. The germline gives CDR1 MNHEY, CDR2 SVGAGI.

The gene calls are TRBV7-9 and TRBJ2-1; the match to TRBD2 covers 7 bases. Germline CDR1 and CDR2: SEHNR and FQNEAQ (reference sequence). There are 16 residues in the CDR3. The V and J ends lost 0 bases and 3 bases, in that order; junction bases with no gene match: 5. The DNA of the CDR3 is TGTGCCAGCAGCTTAGCGTCAGGGAGGGACTACAATGAGCAGTTCTTC. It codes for CASSLASGRDYNEQFF.